These 5 T cell receptor beta chains were all obtained from the same sample, sequenced in a study of blood T cell repertoires in COVID-19. The protocol was immunoSEQ multiplex PCR, while the TCRdb copy is restricted to in-frame clones and leaves out a portion. The repertoire holds roughly 25,000 clones, with about 81% as singletons. The sample was peripheral blood. The receptors derive from a woman between 70 and 85 years old with COVID-19, enrolled during active disease.

CDR3: CASISSGDKETQYF. The CDR3 DNA is TGCGCCAGCATCTCTAGCGGAGACAAGGAGACCCAGTACTTC. This sequence joins TRBV4-3 and TRBJ2-5; 7 nucleotides agree with TRBD2. CDR1 is LGHNA and CDR2 is YSLEER in the germline V gene. J gave up 5 bases and V 7 bases, and 10 bases lay outside the gene matches. This CDR3 is built from 14 residues.

The chain has TRBV7-3 and TRBJ2-5; TRBD1 is a possible D gene (5 bases). The CDR3 runs 13 residues. V shed 5 bases and J shed 4 bases, with 11 bases lying between them. From germline, CDR1 is SGHTA and CDR2 FQGTGA. CDR3 DNA sequence: TGTGCCAGCAGCGTTCGACAGTTAGAGACCCAGTACTTC. Translating it yields CASSVRQLETQYF.

This clone was observed once. The DNA for the CDR3 is TGTGCCAGTAGTACCCATACAGGGTCCAATGAGCAGTTCTTC. As protein: CASSTHTGSNEQFF. The rearrangement uses TRBV19 and TRBJ2-1; D is possibly TRBD1 (6 bases). The V end lost 4 bases, the J end lost 6 bases, and 13 bases lay between the germline ends. Germline CDR1 is LNHDA and CDR2 is SQIVND (reference sequence). CDR3 length: 14 residues. Filled out from reference TRBV19 and TRBJ2-1, the complete variable domain reads DGGITQSPKYLFRKEGQNVTLSCEQNLNHDAMYWYRQDPGQGLRLIYYSQIVNDFQKGDIAEGYSVSREKKESFPLTVTSAQKNPTAFYLCASSTHTGSNEQFFGPGTRLTVL.

Regarding this clone: Additional DNA sequences in this sample encode the identical CDR3. The J gene is TRBJ1-1, the V gene TRBV18; 10 bases align to TRBD1. This CDR3 is 13 amino acids long. V lost 6 bases to trimming and J lost 4 bases; unmatched junction nucleotides: 2. Germline V gene lookup returns CDR1 KGHSH and CDR2 LQKENI. The CDR3 nucleotides are TGTGCCAGCTCGGGGGACAGGGGCACTGAAGCTTTCTTT. Amino acids: CASSGDRGTEAFF.

The chain recombines TRBV29-1 with TRBJ1-1; 8 positions match TRBD1. Germline V gene lookup returns CDR1 SQVTM and CDR2 ANQGSEA. This CDR3 has 16 residues. V lost 3 bases, J lost 0 bases, and 9 bases stayed unmatched. The CDR3 here is CSVDNADRGLNTEAFF. The CDR3, as DNA: TGCAGCGTTGATAACGCCGACAGGGGACTGAACACTGAAGCTTTCTTT.